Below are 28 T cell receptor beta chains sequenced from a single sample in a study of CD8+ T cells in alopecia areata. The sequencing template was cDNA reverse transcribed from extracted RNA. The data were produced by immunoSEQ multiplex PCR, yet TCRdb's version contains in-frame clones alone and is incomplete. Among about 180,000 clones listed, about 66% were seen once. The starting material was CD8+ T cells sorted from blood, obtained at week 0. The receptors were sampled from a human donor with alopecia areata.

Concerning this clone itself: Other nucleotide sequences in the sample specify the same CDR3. CDR3 sequence: CASSQGDEQYF. CDR3 in DNA: TGTGCCAGCAGCCAAGGCGACGAGCAGTACTTC. The V gene is TRBV4-2, the J gene TRBJ2-7, with unresolved D. Germline lookup yields CDR1 LGHNA and CDR2 YNFKEQ. This CDR3 is built from 11 residues. The germline V and J ends were trimmed by 1 base and 5 bases, with 3 bases remaining between them.

CDR3 in DNA: TGCGCCAGCAGCCGGGCTTCGGGGGGCGGATACGAGCAGTACTTC. It encodes CASSRASGGGYEQYF. V usage is TRBV4-1 and J usage is TRBJ2-7; possibly TRBD2 for D (7 bases). There are 15 residues in the CDR3. The germline gives CDR1 MGHRA, CDR2 YSYEKL. Trimming removed 4 bases from V and 4 bases from J, with 17 bases in between.

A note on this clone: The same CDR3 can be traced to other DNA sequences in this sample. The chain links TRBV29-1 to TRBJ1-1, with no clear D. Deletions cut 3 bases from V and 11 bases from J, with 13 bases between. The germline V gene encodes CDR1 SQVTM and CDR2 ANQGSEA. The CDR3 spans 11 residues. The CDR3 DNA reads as TGCAGCGTTGAGGGAGGGCTTGAGGCTTTCTTT. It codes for CSVEGGLEAFF. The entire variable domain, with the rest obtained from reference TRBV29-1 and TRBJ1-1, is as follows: SAVISQKPSRDICQRGTSLTIQCQVDSQVTMMFWYRQQPGQSLTLIATANQGSEATYESGFVIDKFPISRPNLTFSTLTVSNMSPEDSSIYLCSVEGGLEAFFGQGTRLTVV.

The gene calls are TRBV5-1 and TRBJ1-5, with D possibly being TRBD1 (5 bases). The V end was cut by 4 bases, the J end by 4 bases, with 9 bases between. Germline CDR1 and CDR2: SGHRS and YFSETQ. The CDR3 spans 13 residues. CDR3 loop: CASSIAGNQPQHF. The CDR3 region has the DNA TGCGCCAGCAGCATTGCAGGGAATCAGCCCCAGCATTTT.

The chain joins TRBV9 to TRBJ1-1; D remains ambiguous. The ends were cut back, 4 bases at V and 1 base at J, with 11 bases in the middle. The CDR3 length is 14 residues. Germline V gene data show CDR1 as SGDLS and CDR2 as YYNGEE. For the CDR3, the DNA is TGTGCCAGCAGCAGACGGACGGCGAACACTGAAGCTTTCTTT. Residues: CASSRRTANTEAFF.

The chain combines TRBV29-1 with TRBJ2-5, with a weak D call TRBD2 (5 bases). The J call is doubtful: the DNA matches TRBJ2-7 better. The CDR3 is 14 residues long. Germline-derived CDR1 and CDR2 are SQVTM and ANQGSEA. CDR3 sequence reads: CSVESSGESYEQYF. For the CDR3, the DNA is TGCAGCGTTGAATCTTCCGGGGAAAGCTACGAGCAGTACTTC.

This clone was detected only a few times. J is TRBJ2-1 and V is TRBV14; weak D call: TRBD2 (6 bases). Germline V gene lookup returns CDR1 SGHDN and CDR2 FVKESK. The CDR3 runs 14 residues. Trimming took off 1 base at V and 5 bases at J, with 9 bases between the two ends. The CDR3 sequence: CASSQVRGNNEQFF. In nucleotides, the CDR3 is TGTGCCAGCAGCCAAGTTCGGGGGAACAATGAGCAGTTCTTC.

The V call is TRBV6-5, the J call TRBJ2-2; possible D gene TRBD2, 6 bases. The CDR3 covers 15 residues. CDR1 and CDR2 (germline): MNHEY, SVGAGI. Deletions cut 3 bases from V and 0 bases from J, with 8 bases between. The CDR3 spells CASSYSGANTGELFF. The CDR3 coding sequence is TGTGCCAGCAGTTATTCGGGAGCGAACACCGGGGAGCTGTTTTTT.

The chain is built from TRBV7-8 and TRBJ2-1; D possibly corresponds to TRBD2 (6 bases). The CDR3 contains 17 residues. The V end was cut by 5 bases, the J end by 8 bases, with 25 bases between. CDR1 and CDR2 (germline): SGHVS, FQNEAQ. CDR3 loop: CASSQRLGRWRGDEQFF. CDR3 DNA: TGTGCCAGCAGCCAGAGGCTGGGACGTTGGCGGGGCGATGAGCAGTTCTTC.

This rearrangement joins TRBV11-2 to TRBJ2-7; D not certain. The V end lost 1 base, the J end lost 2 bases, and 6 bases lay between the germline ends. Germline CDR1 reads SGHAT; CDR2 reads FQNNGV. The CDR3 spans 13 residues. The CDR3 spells CASSLGSTYEQYF. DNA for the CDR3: TGTGCCAGCAGCTTAGGAAGCACCTACGAGCAGTACTTC.

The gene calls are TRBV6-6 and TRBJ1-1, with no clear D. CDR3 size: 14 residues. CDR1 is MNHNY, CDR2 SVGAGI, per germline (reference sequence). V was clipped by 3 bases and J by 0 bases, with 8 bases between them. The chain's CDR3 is CASSYVQLNTEAFF. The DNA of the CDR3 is TGTGCCAGCAGTTATGTCCAGTTGAACACTGAAGCTTTCTTT.

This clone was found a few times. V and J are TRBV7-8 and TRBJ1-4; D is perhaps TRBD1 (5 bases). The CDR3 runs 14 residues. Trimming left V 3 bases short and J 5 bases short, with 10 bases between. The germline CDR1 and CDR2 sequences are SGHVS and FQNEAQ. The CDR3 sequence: CASSFRVANEKLFF. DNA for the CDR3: TGTGCCAGCAGCTTCAGGGTGGCAAATGAAAAACTGTTTTTT.

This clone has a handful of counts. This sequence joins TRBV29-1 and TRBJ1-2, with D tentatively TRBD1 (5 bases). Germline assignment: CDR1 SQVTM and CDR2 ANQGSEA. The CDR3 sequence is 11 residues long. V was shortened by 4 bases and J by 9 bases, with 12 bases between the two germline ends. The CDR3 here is CSVAWQGSYTF. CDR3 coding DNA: TGCAGCGTTGCGTGGCAGGGCAGCTACACCTTC.

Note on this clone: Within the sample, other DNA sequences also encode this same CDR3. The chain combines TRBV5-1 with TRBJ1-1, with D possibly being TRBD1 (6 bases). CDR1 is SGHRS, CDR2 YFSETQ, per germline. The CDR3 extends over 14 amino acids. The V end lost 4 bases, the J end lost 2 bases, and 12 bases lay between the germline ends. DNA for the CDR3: TGCGCCAGCAGCCTCACAGGGTTAAACACTGAAGCTTTCTTT. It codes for CASSLTGLNTEAFF. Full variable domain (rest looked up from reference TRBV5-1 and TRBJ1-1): KAGVTQTPRYLIKTRGQQVTLSCSPISGHRSVSWYQQTPGQGLQFLFEYFSETQRNKGNFPGRFSGRQFSNSRSEMNVSTLELGDSALYLCASSLTGLNTEAFFGQGTRLTVV.

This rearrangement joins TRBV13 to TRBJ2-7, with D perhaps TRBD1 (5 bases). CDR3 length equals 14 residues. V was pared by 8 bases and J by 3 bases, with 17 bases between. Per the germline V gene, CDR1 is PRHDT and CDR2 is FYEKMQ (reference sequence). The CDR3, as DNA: TGTGCCAGCGCATCACAGGTGGGAAGCTACGAGCAGTACTTC. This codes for CASASQVGSYEQYF.

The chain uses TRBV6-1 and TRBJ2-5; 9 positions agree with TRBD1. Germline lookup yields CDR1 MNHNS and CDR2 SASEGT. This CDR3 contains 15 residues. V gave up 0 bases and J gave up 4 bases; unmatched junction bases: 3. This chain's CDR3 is CASSEAPTGGETQYF. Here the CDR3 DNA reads TGTGCCAGCAGTGAAGCTCCGACAGGGGGAGAGACCCAGTACTTC.

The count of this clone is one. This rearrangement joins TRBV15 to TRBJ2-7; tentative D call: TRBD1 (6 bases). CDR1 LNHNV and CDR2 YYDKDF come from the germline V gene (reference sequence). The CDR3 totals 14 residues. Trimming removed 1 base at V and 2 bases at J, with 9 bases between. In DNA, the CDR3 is TGTGCCACCAGCAGAGTAGGGGGAACCTACGAGCAGTACTTC. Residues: CATSRVGGTYEQYF. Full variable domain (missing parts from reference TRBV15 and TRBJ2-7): DAMVIQNPRYQVTQFGKPVTLSCSQTLNHNVMYWYQQKSSQAPKLLFHYYDKDFNNEADTPDNFQSRRPNTSFCFLDIRSPGLGDTAMYLCATSRVGGTYEQYFGPGTRLTVT.

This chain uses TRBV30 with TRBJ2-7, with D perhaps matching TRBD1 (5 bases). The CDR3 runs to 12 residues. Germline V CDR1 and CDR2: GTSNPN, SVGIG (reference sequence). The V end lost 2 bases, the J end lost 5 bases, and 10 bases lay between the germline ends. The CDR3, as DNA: TGTGCCTGGAGTCAGGGTACCAACGAGCAGTACTTC. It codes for CAWSQGTNEQYF.

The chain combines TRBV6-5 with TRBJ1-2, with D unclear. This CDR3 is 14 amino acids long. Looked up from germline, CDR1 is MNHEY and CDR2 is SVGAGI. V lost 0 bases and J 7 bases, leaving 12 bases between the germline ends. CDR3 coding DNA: TGTGCCAGCAGTTACTCGCCAGTCTCCGTTGGCTACACCTTC. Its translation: CASSYSPVSVGYTF.

The CDR3 sequence: CASSHARGASYEQYF. The CDR3 DNA reads TGTGCCAGCAGTCATGCTAGAGGGGCGTCCTACGAGCAGTACTTC. V gene TRBV6-5 combines with J gene TRBJ2-7; D possibly matches TRBD1 or TRBD2 (5 bases each). Trimming shortened V by 5 bases and J by 1 base, and 15 bases separated the two germline ends. CDR1 and CDR2 (germline): MNHEY, SVGAGI. The CDR3 extends over 15 amino acids.

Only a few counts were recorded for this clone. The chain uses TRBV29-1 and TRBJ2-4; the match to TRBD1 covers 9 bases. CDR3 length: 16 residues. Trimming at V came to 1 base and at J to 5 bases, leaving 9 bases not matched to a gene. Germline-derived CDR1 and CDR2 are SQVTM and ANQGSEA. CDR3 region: CSVEGIDRGNENIQYF. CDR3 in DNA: TGCAGCGTTGAAGGGATCGACAGGGGGAATGAAAACATTCAGTACTTC.

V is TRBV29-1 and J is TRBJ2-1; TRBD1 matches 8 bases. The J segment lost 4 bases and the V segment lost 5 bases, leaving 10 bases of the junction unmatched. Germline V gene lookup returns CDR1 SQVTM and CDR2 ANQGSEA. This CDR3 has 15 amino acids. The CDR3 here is CSVPLPGGFYNEQFF. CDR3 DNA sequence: TGCAGCGTTCCTCTTCCAGGGGGCTTTTACAATGAGCAGTTCTTC.

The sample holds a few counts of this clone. The CDR3 sequence is CASSLRLDTDTQYF. Written as DNA, the CDR3 is TGCGCCAGCAGCTTGCGGCTAGATACAGATACGCAGTATTTT. The V call is TRBV5-1, the J call TRBJ2-3, with D unresolved. CDR1 is SGHRS and CDR2 is YFSETQ in the germline V gene. This CDR3 has 14 residues. V gave up 1 base and J gave up 3 bases, with 9 bases separating them.

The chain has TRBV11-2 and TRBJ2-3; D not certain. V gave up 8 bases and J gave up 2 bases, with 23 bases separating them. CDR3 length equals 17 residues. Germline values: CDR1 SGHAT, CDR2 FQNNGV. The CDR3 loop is CASQRGVSPTSTDTQYF. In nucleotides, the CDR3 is TGTGCCAGCCAGAGAGGTGTAAGCCCAACCTCCACAGATACGCAGTATTTT.

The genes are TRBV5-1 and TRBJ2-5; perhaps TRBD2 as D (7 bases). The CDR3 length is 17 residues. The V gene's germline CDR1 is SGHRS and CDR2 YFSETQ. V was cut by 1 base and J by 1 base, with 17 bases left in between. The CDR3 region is CASSLRSGGAIQETQYF. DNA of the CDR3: TGCGCCAGCAGCTTGAGAAGTGGGGGGGCGATCCAAGAGACCCAGTACTTC.

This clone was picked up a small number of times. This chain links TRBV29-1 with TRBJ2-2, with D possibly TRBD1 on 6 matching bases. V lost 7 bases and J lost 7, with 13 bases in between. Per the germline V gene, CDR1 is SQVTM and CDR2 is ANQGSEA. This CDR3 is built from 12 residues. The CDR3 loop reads CSALQGFGELFF. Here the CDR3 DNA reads TGCAGCGCCCTACAGGGCTTCGGGGAGCTGTTTTTT.

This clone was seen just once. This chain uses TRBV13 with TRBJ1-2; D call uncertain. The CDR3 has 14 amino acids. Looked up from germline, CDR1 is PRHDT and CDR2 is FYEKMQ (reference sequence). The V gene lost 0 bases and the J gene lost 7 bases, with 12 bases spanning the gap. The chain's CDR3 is CASSLGRRETGYTF. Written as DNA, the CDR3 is TGTGCCAGCAGCTTAGGTCGTCGGGAGACTGGCTACACCTTC. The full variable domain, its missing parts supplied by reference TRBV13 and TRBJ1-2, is AAGVIQSPRHLIKEKRETATLKCYPIPRHDTVYWYQQGPGQDPQFLISFYEKMQSDKGSIPDRFSAQQFSDYHSELNMSSLELGDSALYFCASSLGRRETGYTFGSGTRLTVV.

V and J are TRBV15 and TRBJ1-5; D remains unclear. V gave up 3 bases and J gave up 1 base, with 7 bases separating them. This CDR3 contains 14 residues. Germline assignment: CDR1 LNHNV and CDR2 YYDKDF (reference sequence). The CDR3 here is CATSSLSSNQPQHF. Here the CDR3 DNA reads TGTGCCACCAGCAGTCTGTCCAGCAATCAGCCCCAGCATTTT.